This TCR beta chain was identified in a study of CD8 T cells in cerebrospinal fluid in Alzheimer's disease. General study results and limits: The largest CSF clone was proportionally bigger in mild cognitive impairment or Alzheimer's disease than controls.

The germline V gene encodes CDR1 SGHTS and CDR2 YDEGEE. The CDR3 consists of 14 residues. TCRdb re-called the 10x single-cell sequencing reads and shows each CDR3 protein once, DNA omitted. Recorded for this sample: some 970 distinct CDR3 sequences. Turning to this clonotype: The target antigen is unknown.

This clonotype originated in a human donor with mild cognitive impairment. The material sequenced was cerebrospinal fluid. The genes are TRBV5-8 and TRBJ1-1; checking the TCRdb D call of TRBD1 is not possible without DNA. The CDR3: CASSLGQGATEAFF. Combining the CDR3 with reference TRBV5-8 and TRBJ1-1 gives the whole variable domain EAGVTQSPTHLIKTRGQQATLRCSPISGHTSVYWYQQALGLGLQFLLWYDEGEERNRGNFPPRFSGRQFPNYSSELNVNALELEDSALYLCASSLGQGATEAFFGQGTRLTVV.